This TCR beta chain stems from a study of early T cells in non-severe SARS-CoV-2 infection. TCRdb fed the 5' RACE reads into MiXCR, producing one record per CDR3 protein. The repertoire holds just under 60,000 distinct CDR3 sequences, with about 8.9% as singletons. A few counts support this clonotype. This TCR was sampled from an adult who was a healthcare worker with PCR-confirmed SARS-CoV-2 infection or an uninfected control (not recorded which). Sequenced input: whole blood.

This CDR3 reads CASSLGRGLRETQYF. In DNA, the CDR3 is TGTGCCAGCAGCTTAGGACGGGGGCTACGAGAGACCCAGTACTTC. The chain uses TRBV7-6 and TRBJ2-5, with D possibly called TRBD1 or TRBD2 (6 bases each). The germline V gene has CDR1 SGHVS and CDR2 FNYEAQ. The CDR3 has 15 residues. Trimming removed 1 base at V and 4 bases at J, with 13 bases between.